This entry lists 17 T cell receptor beta chains sequenced from one sample in a study of blood T cells in healthy people across ages. Combining a sample-barcoded 5' primer with a J-beta primer mix, a second PCR ran for about 6 to 12 cycles. MiXCR, run by TCRdb on the 5' RACE reads, gives a single entry per CDR3 protein. Of some 1,500,000 distinct CDR3 sequences listed, 35% to 45% are singletons. Material: blood. These receptors were collected from a woman under 30 in good health.

This clonotype was recorded at least ten times. The chain joins TRBV6-2 or TRBV6-3 to TRBJ1-1; D gene ambiguous. CDR1 and CDR2 from the germline V gene are MNHEY and SVGEGT. Trimming left V 4 bases short and J 8 bases short, with 11 bases between. The CDR3 spans 12 residues. CDR3 amino acids: CASSLTGPEAFF. CDR3 coding DNA: TGTGCCAGCAGTTTAACCGGGCCCGAAGCTTTCTTT.

This chain connects TRBV15 to TRBJ2-7, with D maybe TRBD1 (6 bases). Germline values: CDR1 LNHNV, CDR2 YYDKDF (reference sequence). The CDR3 runs to 16 residues. V was cut by 1 base and J by 3 bases, with 16 bases left in between. Here the CDR3 DNA reads TGTGCCACCAGCAGAGGTTTTCAGGGGTCCTACTACGAGCAGTACTTC. It yields the protein CATSRGFQGSYYEQYF.

This clonotype was seen more than once but under ten times. This chain links TRBV10-3 with TRBJ2-3; TRBD2 might be the D (6 bases). Germline V gene data show CDR1 as ENHRY and CDR2 as SYGVKD. V lost 2 bases and J 0 bases, leaving 15 bases between the germline ends. The CDR3 is 17 residues long. The chain's CDR3 is CAISEGGGYSSTDTQYF. The CDR3 DNA is TGTGCCATCAGTGAGGGGGGAGGCTACTCTAGCACAGATACGCAGTATTTT.

This clonotype was counted only a few times. CDR3 protein: CASSYSGTSRDEQFF. DNA for the CDR3: TGTGCCAGCAGTTACTCCGGGACTAGTCGGGATGAGCAGTTCTTC. The chain links TRBV6-5 to TRBJ2-1; 8 bases map to TRBD2. V was clipped by 0 bases and J by 8 bases; unmatched bases: 6. Germline V gives CDR1 MNHEY, CDR2 SVGAGI. The CDR3 is 15 amino acids.

The DNA of the CDR3 is TGCGCCAGCAGCCAAGTTGGCGGACTGGGTCGGGAGCAGTACTTC. It specifies CASSQVGGLGREQYF. The chain carries TRBV4-1 and TRBJ2-5, with TRBD2 as a possible D gene (6 bases). V was cut by 1 base and J by 11 bases, with 20 bases left in between. Germline loops: CDR1 MGHRA, CDR2 YSYEKL. The CDR3 extends over 15 amino acids.

The V gene is TRBV7-9, the J gene TRBJ1-1; D call uncertain. Germline CDR1 and CDR2: SEHNR and FQNEAQ (reference sequence). The CDR3 runs 14 residues. V was shortened by 1 base and J by 6 bases, with 12 bases between the two germline ends. The CDR3 is CASSLGPGEAEAFF. DNA for the CDR3: TGTGCCAGCAGCTTAGGCCCTGGCGAGGCTGAAGCTTTCTTT. The entire variable domain, with the rest obtained from reference TRBV7-9 and TRBJ1-1, is as follows: DTGVSQNPRHKITKRGQNVTFRCDPISEHNRLYWYRQTLGQGPEFLTYFQNEAQLEKSRLLSDRFSAERPKGSFSTLEIQRTEQGDSAMYLCASSLGPGEAEAFFGQGTRLTVV.

The table lists this clonotype with a few counts. This rearrangement joins TRBV30 to TRBJ2-1; 9 bases are a match to TRBD1. After removal of 1 base from V and 9 bases from J, the junction contained 10 bases not matched to a gene. CDR3 length equals 15 residues. Germline V gives CDR1 GTSNPN, CDR2 SVGIG (reference sequence). This CDR3 reads CAWSGEDRGFGEQFF. The CDR3 DNA reads TGTGCCTGGAGTGGGGAGGACAGGGGCTTTGGTGAGCAGTTCTTC.

The gene calls are TRBV5-1 and TRBJ1-2; no definite D call. CDR1 is SGHRS, CDR2 YFSETQ, per germline. V was pared by 0 bases and J by 6 bases, with 15 bases between. The CDR3 is made up of 15 amino acids. The CDR3 sequence is CASSLGDRSSNGYTF. The CDR3 DNA reads as TGCGCCAGCAGCTTGGGAGACCGGTCATCGAATGGCTACACCTTC.

The rearrangement joins TRBV4-1 to TRBJ1-2, with 8 bases that match TRBD1. The CDR3 consists of 17 residues. Germline CDR1 reads MGHRA; CDR2 reads YSYEKL. The V segment lost 4 bases and the J segment 1 base; nucleotides outside the gene matches: 11. DNA of the CDR3: TGCGCCAGCAGCCCCCCCGACAGGGGCCCTTTTAACTATGGCTACACCTTC. Translating it yields CASSPPDRGPFNYGYTF.

This clonotype was recorded a few times. The chain is built from TRBV6-5 and TRBJ1-2, with 8 bases aligning to TRBD1. Germline CDR1 and CDR2: MNHEY and SVGAGI. The CDR3 totals 15 residues. After removal of 6 bases from V and 7 bases from J, the junction contained 13 bases not matched to a gene. The CDR3 protein is CASSNGQGRSLGYTF. The DNA for the CDR3 is TGTGCCAGCAGCAATGGACAGGGTCGATCCCTTGGCTACACCTTC.

In this sample, this clonotype turned up a few times. This rearrangement joins TRBV10-3 to TRBJ2-7; tentatively, D is TRBD1 or TRBD2 (5 bases each). This CDR3 contains 13 residues. Germline V CDR1 and CDR2: ENHRY, SYGVKD. V dropped 10 bases and J dropped 5 bases, with 18 bases sitting between them. CDR3 coding DNA: TGTGCCACCGACGAGGGCAGGGTGGACGAGCAGTACTTC. Its translation is CATDEGRVDEQYF.

This clonotype has a handful of counts. The chain combines TRBV12-3 or TRBV12-4 with TRBJ2-3, with D possibly TRBD1 on 6 matching bases. CDR3 length: 17 residues. V was cut by 5 bases and J by 3 bases, with 21 bases left in between. CDR3 nucleotide sequence: TGTGCCAGCAGTGCAGGCTGGATGGTAAGGGGGACAGATACGCAGTATTTT. It codes for CASSAGWMVRGTDTQYF.

The J gene is TRBJ1-1, the V gene TRBV6-5; D is undetermined. V gave up 1 base and J gave up 7 bases, with 7 bases separating them. This CDR3 region has 12 residues. CDR1 and CDR2 (germline): MNHEY, SVGAGI. CDR3 nucleotide sequence: TGTGCCAGCAGTTACTTTCGGGGTGAAGCTTTCTTT. It yields the protein CASSYFRGEAFF.

A note on this clonotype: A read error may explain this, as a much larger clone is one base away. V usage is TRBV29-1 and J usage is TRBJ2-3, with 9 bases fitting TRBD1. There are 15 residues in the CDR3. The germline gives CDR1 SQVTM, CDR2 ANQGSEA. V was clipped by 6 bases and J by 8 bases; unmatched bases: 15. In nucleotides, the CDR3 is TGCAGCGTAGGAACAGGGGGCAGCTTAGCAGGTACGCAGTATTTT. This gives the protein CSVGTGGSLAGTQYF.

This clonotype was seen only a few times. This chain joins TRBV5-1 and TRBJ1-1; tentative D call: TRBD1 (5 bases). The CDR3 is 14 residues long. The V end was cut by 0 bases, the J end by 3 bases, with 9 bases between. Looked up from germline, CDR1 is SGHRS and CDR2 is YFSETQ. CDR3 in DNA: TGCGCCAGCAGCTTGGTGGGGACGGACACTGAAGCTTTCTTT. It specifies CASSLVGTDTEAFF.

In DNA, the CDR3 is TGCGCCAGCAGCGGCGGACTAGCGGTTGAGACCCAGTACTTC. The encoded protein is CASSGGLAVETQYF. The chain carries TRBV5-1 and TRBJ2-7; 10 bases fit TRBD2. Judging by the DNA end, TRBJ2-5 fits better; the J call may be wrong. CDR3 size: 14 residues. Looked up from germline, CDR1 is SGHRS and CDR2 is YFSETQ.

The gene calls are TRBV13 and TRBJ2-3; no clear D gene. There are 13 residues in the CDR3. Germline CDR1 and CDR2: PRHDT and FYEKMQ (reference sequence). Trimming took off 2 bases at V and 8 bases at J, with 11 bases between the two ends. CDR3 residues: CASSLPSMGTQYF. The CDR3 nucleotides are TGTGCCAGCAGCTTACCGTCCATGGGTACGCAGTATTTT.